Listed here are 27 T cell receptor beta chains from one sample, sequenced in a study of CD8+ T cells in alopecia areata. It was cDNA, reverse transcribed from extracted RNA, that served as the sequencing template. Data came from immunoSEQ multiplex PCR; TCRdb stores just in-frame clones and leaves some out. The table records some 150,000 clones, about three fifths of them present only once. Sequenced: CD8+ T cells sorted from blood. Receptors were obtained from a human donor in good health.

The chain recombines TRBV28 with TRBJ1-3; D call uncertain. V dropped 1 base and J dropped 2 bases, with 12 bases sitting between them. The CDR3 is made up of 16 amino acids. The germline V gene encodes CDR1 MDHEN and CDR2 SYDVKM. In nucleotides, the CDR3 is TGTGCCAGCAGTTTATTGGCCGGAACAACTGGAAACACCATATATTTT. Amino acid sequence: CASSLLAGTTGNTIYF. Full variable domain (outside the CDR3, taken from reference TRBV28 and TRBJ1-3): DVKVTQSSRYLVKRTGEKVFLECVQDMDHENMFWYRQDPGLGLRLIYFSYDVKMKEKGDIPEGYSVSREKKERFSLILESASTNQTSMYLCASSLLAGTTGNTIYFGEGSWLTVV.

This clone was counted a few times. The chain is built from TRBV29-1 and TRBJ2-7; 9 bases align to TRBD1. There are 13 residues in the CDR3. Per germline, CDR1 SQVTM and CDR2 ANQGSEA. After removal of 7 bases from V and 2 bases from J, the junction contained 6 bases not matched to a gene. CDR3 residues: CSGTGATTYEQYF. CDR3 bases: TGCAGCGGGACAGGGGCTACCACCTACGAGCAGTACTTC.

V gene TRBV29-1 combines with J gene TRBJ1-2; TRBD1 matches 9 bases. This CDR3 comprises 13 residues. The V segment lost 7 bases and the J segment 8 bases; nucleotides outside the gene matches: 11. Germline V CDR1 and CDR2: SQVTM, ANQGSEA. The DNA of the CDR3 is TGCAGCGCTCCACAGGGGGCGGCGAACGGCTACACCTTC. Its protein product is CSAPQGAANGYTF.

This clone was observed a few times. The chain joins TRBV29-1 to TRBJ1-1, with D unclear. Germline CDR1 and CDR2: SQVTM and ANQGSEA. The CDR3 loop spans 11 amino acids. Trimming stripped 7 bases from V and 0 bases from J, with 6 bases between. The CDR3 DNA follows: TGCAGCGCCATCATGAACACTGAAGCTTTCTTT. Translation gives CSAIMNTEAFF.

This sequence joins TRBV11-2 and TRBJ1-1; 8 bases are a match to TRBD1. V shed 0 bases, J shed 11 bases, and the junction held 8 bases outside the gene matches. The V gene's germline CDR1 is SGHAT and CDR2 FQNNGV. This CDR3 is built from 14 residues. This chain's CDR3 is CASSLDASGGTAFF. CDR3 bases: TGTGCCAGCAGCTTAGACGCGTCAGGGGGCACGGCTTTCTTT. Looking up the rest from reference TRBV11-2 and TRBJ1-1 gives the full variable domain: EAGVAQSPRYKIIEKRQSVAFWCNPISGHATLYWYQQILGQGPKLLIQFQNNGVVDDSQLPKDRFSAERLKGVDSTLKIQPAKLEDSAVYLCASSLDASGGTAFFGQGTRLTVV.

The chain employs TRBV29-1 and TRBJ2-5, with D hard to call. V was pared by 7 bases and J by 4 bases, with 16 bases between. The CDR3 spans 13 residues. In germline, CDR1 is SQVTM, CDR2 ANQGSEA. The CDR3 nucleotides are TGCAGCGCTAGGACCCTCTTTGGAGAGACCCAGTACTTC. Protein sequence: CSARTLFGETQYF.

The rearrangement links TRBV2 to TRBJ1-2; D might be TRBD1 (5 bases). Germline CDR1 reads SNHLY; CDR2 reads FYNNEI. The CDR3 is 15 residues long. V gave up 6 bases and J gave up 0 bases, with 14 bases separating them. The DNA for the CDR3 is TGTGCCAGCAGCCGCATTGGGGGTACTAACTATGGCTACACCTTC. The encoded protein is CASSRIGGTNYGYTF.

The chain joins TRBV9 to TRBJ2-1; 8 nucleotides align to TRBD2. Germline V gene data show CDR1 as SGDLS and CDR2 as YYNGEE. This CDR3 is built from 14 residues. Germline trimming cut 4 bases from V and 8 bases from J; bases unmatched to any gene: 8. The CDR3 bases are TGTGCCAGCAGCCCATTCGGACTAGCCGATGAGCAGTTCTTC. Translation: CASSPFGLADEQFF.

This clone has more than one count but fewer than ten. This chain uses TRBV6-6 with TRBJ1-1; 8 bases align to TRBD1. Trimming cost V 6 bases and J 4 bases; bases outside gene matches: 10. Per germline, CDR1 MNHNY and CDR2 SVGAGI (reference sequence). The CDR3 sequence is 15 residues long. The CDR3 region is CASSHWTGSVTEAFF. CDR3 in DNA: TGTGCCAGCAGCCACTGGACAGGGTCGGTCACTGAAGCTTTCTTT.

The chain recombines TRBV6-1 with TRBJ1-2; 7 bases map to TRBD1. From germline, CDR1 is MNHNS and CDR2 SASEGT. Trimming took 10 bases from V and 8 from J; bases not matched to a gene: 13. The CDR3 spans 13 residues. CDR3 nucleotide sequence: TGTGCCACCCTAGACAGGGCCCCAGAAGGCTACACCTTC. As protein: CATLDRAPEGYTF.

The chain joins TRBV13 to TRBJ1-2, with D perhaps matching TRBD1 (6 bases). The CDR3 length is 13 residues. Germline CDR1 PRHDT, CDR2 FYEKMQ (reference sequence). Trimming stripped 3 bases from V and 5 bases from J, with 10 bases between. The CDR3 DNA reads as TGTGCCAGCAGCTTTCAGGGGAAGTATGGCTACACCTTC. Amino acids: CASSFQGKYGYTF.

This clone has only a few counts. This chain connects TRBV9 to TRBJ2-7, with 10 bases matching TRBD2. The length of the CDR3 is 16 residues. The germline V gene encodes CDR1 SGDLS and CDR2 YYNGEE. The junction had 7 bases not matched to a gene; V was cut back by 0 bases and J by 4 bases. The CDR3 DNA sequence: TGTGCCAGCAGCGTAGCTGCGTCTAGCGGGAGTTACGAGCAGTACTTC. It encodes CASSVAASSGSYEQYF.

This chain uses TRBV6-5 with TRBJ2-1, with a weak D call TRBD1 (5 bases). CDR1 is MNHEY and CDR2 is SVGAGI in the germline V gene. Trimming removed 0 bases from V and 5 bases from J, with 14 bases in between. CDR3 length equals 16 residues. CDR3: CASSYSSDSPNNEQFF. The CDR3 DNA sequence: TGTGCCAGCAGTTACTCGAGTGACAGTCCGAACAATGAGCAGTTCTTC.

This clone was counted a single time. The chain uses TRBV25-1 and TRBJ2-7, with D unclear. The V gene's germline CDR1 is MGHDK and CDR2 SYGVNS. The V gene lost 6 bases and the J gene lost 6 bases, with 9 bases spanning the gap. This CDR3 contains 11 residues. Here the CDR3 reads CASSITIEQYF. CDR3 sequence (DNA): TGTGCCAGCAGCATAACTATCGAGCAGTACTTC.

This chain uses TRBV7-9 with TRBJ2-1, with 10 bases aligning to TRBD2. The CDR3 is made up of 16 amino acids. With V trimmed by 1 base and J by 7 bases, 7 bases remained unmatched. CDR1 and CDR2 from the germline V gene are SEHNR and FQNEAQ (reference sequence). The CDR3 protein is CASSLGAGGPMNEQFF. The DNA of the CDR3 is TGTGCCAGCAGCTTAGGAGCGGGAGGGCCTATGAATGAGCAGTTCTTC.

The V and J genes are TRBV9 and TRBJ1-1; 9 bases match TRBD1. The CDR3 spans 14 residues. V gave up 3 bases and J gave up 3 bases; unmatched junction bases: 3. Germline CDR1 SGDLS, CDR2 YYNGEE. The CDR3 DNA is TGTGCCAGCAGCGAGGGACAGGGATACACTGAAGCTTTCTTT. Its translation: CASSEGQGYTEAFF.

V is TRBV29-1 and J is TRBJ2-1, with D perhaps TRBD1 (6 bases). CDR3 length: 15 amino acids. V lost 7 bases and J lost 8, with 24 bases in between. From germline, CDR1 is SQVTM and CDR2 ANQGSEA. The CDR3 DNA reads TGCAGCGGAAAATTGGCAGGGGTTATGGTGTATGAGCAGTTCTTC. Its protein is CSGKLAGVMVYEQFF.

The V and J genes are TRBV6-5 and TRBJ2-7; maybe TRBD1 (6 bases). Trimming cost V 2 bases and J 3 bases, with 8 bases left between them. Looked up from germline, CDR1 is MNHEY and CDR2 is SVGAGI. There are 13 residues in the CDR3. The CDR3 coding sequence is TGTGCCAGCAGTTACGAGGGGGACTACGAGCAGTACTTC. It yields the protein CASSYEGDYEQYF.

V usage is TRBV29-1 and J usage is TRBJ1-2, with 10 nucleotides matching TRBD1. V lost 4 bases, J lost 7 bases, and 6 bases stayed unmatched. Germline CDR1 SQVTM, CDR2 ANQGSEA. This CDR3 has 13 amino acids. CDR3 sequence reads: CSVVTGGNGGYTF. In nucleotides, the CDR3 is TGCAGCGTTGTGACAGGGGGCAACGGTGGCTACACCTTC.

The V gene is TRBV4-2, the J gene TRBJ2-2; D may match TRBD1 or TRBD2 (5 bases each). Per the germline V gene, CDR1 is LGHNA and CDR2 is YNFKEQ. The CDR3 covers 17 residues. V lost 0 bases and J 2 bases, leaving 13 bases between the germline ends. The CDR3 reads CASSQDRLGENTGELFF. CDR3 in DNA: TGTGCCAGCAGCCAAGATCGTCTGGGGGAAAACACCGGGGAGCTGTTTTTT.

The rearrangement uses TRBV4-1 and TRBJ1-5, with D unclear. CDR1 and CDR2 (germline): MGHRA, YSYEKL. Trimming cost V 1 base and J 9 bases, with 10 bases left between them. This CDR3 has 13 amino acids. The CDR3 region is CASSQGNSPPQHF. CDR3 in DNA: TGCGCCAGCAGCCAAGGCAATAGTCCGCCCCAGCATTTT.

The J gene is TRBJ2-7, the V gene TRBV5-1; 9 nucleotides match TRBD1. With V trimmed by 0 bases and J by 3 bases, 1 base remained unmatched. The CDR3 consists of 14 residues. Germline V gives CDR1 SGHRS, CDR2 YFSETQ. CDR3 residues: CASSLEGQGYEQYF. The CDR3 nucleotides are TGCGCCAGCAGCTTGGAGGGACAGGGCTACGAGCAGTACTTC. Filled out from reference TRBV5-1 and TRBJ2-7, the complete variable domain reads KAGVTQTPRYLIKTRGQQVTLSCSPISGHRSVSWYQQTPGQGLQFLFEYFSETQRNKGNFPGRFSGRQFSNSRSEMNVSTLELGDSALYLCASSLEGQGYEQYFGPGTRLTVT.

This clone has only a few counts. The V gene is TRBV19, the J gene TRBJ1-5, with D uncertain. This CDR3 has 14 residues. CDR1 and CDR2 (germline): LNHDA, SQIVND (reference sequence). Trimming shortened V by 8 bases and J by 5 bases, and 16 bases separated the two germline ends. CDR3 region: CASGDQATDQPQHF. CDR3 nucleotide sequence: TGTGCCAGTGGAGATCAGGCGACGGATCAGCCCCAGCATTTT.

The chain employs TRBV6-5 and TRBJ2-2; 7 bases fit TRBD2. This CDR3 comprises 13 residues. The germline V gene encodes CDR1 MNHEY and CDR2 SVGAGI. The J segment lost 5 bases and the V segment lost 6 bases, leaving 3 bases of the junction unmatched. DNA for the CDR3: TGTGCCAGCAGGGACGGGGGGACCGGGGAGCTGTTTTTT. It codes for CASRDGGTGELFF.

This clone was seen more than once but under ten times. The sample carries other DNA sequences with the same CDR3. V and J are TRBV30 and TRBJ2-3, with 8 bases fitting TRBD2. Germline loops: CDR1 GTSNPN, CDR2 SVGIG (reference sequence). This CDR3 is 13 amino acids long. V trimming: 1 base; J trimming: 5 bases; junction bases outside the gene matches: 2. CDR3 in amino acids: CAWSGLAGDTQYF. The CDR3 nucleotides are TGTGCCTGGAGTGGCCTAGCGGGAGATACGCAGTATTTT.

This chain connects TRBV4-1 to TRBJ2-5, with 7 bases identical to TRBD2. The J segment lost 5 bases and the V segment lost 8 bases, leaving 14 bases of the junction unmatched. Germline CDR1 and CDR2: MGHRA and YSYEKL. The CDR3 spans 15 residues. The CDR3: CASRLRELALETQYF. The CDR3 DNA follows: TGCGCCAGCCGACTAAGGGAACTAGCGCTGGAGACCCAGTACTTC.

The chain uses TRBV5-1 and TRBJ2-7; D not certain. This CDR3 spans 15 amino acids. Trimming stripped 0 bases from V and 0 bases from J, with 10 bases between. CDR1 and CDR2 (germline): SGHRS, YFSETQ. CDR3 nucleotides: TGCGCCAGCAGCTTGGAACTGGGAAGCTCCTACGAGCAGTACTTC. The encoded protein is CASSLELGSSYEQYF.